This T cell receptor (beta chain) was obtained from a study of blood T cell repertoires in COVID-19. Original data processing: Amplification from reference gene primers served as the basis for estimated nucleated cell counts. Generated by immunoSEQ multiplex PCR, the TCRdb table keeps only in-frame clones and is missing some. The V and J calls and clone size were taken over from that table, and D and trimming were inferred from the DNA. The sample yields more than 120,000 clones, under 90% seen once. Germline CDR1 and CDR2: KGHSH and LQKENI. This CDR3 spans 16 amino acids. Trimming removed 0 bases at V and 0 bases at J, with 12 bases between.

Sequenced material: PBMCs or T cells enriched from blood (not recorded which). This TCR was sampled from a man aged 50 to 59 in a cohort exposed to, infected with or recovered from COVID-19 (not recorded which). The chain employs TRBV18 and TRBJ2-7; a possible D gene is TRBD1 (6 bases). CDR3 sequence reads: CASSPPAGVVSYEQYF. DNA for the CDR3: TGTGCCAGCTCACCACCCGCAGGGGTCGTCTCCTACGAGCAGTACTTC. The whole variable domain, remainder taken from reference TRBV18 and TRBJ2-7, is NAGVMQNPRHLVRRRGQEARLRCSPMKGHSHVYWYRQLPEEGLKFMVYLQKENIIDESGMPKERFSAEFPKEGPSILRIQQVVRGDSAAYFCASSPPAGVVSYEQYFGPGTRLTVT.